The 9 T cell receptor beta chains in this list originate from one sample, sequenced in a study of T-cell memory formation after mild COVID-19. TCRdb independently ran MiXCR on the 5' RACE reads; one entry per CDR3 protein. Among 400,000 to 500,000 distinct CDR3 sequences listed, around 20% were seen once. Sample: PBMCs or a T cell subset sorted from them (not recorded which). These receptors originate from an adult woman who had mild COVID-19 (a few samples of this study predate the infection). Cell type and time point are not known.

The chain links TRBV24-1 to TRBJ2-3; TRBD2 agrees at 8 bases. J lost 6 bases, V lost 2 bases, and 18 bases had no gene match. Germline V lookup: CDR1 KGHDR, CDR2 SFDVKD. CDR3 size: 19 residues. The CDR3 coding sequence is TGTGCCACCAGTGATTCCCTGGGAAGCGGGAGTACGGGAGGCGATACGCAGTATTTT. Translating it yields CATSDSLGSGSTGGDTQYF.

The chain uses TRBV24-1 and TRBJ1-1; D is undetermined. The germline V and J ends were trimmed by 2 bases and 0 bases, with 6 bases remaining between them. CDR3 length: 14 amino acids. Germline assignment: CDR1 KGHDR and CDR2 SFDVKD. This CDR3 reads CATSDSQLNTEAFF. The CDR3 DNA follows: TGTGCCACCAGTGATTCACAGTTGAACACTGAAGCTTTCTTT.

This clonotype came up a few times. The chain is built from TRBV6-5 and TRBJ2-1, with TRBD2 as a possible D gene (6 bases). CDR1 MNHEY and CDR2 SVGAGI come from the germline V gene. The V gene lost 6 bases and the J gene lost 4 bases, with 19 bases spanning the gap. The CDR3 is made up of 16 amino acids. The CDR3 spells CASSPHKAGAYNEQFF. The CDR3 DNA reads TGTGCCAGCAGCCCACATAAAGCGGGTGCTTACAATGAGCAGTTCTTC.

The J gene is TRBJ1-1, the V gene TRBV12-3 or TRBV12-4; possibly TRBD1 for D (5 bases). V was pared by 2 bases and J by 1 base, with 11 bases between. The CDR3 has 15 amino acids. CDR3 in amino acids: CASSLTARANTEAFF. The DNA of the CDR3 is TGTGCCAGCAGTTTAACGGCCAGGGCGAACACTGAAGCTTTCTTT.

The table lists this clonotype with many counts. This rearrangement joins TRBV15 to TRBJ2-5; D is uncertain. CDR1 is LNHNV, CDR2 YYDKDF, per germline (reference sequence). There are 15 residues in the CDR3. Trimming shortened V by 0 bases and J by 2 bases, and 10 bases separated the two germline ends. The CDR3 sequence is CATSRDPGQQETQYF. The DNA for the CDR3 is TGTGCCACCAGCAGAGACCCGGGTCAGCAAGAGACCCAGTACTTC.

This clonotype has more than one count but fewer than ten. The chain combines TRBV12-3 or TRBV12-4 with TRBJ2-5, with 12 bases that match TRBD2. V gave up 8 bases and J gave up 1 base; unmatched junction bases: 17. The CDR3 consists of 19 residues. The CDR3, as DNA: TGTGCCAGCCTTACGAAGGGCGCTAGCGGGAGGGAACTCCAAGAGACCCAGTACTTC. Encoded protein: CASLTKGASGRELQETQYF.

This sequence joins TRBV12-3 or TRBV12-4 and TRBJ2-1, with D tentatively TRBD1 or TRBD2 (5 bases each). The CDR3 has 13 residues. Between the trimmed V and J ends, which lost 1 base and 9 bases, there was a span of 10 bases. The CDR3 region is CASSLDRGFEQFF. CDR3 bases: TGTGCCAGCAGTTTAGATCGGGGCTTTGAGCAGTTCTTC.

This chain connects TRBV4-1 to TRBJ2-7; the D is unclear. Germline assignment: CDR1 MGHRA and CDR2 YSYEKL. The CDR3 is made up of 13 amino acids. The V end was cut by 0 bases, the J end by 7 bases, with 10 bases between. The CDR3 DNA reads TGCGCCAGCAGCCAAGAAACCCTGAGTGAGCAGTACTTC. The encoded protein is CASSQETLSEQYF.

The V and J genes are TRBV29-1 and TRBJ1-2; D ambiguous. Germline V gene lookup returns CDR1 SQVTM and CDR2 ANQGSEA. The CDR3 is made up of 13 amino acids. V dropped 7 bases and J dropped 2 bases, with 14 bases sitting between them. The CDR3 DNA reads TGCAGCGCCCGGGCGCCACAAAACTATGGCTACACCTTC. It is translated as CSARAPQNYGYTF.